The 26 T cell receptor beta chains presented below share a single source sample, sequenced in a study of CD8+CD57+ T cells in acquired aplastic anemia (dated by TCRdb to 2016 to 2019). Flow cytometry had shown CD8+CD57+ cell expansion in the patients selected for sequencing. The sequencer listed for this sample is Illumina HiSeq 2000. Profiling of TCR beta VDJ combinations and CDR3 sequences used genomic DNA as the template. In-frame beta chains were kept once TCRdb had trimmed the public reads at Q25 with fastp and called clones with MiXCR. Every entry covers one CDR3 protein and lists the most common genes and DNA from its rows. This sample lists some 170,000 distinct CDR3 sequences; 40% to 50% were detected once. 1.1% of the sample is held by the ten biggest clonotypes. Sequencing was performed on sorted CD4+, CD8+, or CD8+CD57+ T cells (not recorded which) from PBMCs. Source of these receptors: a human donor with aplastic anemia.

The chain has TRBV19 and TRBJ1-3; TRBD1 agrees at 9 bases. CDR1 and CDR2 from the germline V gene are LNHDA and SQIVND (reference sequence). The CDR3 is 15 amino acids. V lost 8 bases, J lost 8 bases, and 13 bases stayed unmatched. CDR3 protein: CASLGQGPYGYTIYF. The CDR3 DNA is TGTGCCAGTCTGGGACAGGGCCCCTATGGCTACACCATATATTTT.

This clonotype has at least ten counts. The chain has TRBV12-3 or TRBV12-4 and TRBJ2-7, with D possibly TRBD1 on 6 matching bases. This CDR3 is 13 amino acids long. Trimming stripped 5 bases from V and 2 bases from J, with 10 bases between. The CDR3: CASSDRRTYEQYF. CDR3 coding DNA: TGTGCCAGCAGTGACAGGAGGACCTACGAGCAGTACTTC.

This rearrangement joins TRBV19 to TRBJ1-1, with D possibly TRBD1 on 6 matching bases. There are 14 residues in the CDR3. The germline V and J ends were trimmed by 7 bases and 7 bases, with 19 bases remaining between them. Germline CDR1 LNHDA, CDR2 SQIVND (reference sequence). The CDR3 DNA is TGTGCCAGTACAGGACAGACAAGATCCGATGAAGCTTTCTTT. Translating gives CASTGQTRSDEAFF.

As concerns this clonotype: The junction and the germline gene differ at one end; a read error may be behind it. The CDR3 coding sequence is TGTGCTAGCAGCCTGACTAGCACCACAGATACGCAGTATTTT. It codes for CASSLTSTTDTQYF. The V call is TRBV7-7, the J call TRBJ2-3; TRBD2 matches 7 bases. Germline V lookup: CDR1 SSHAT, CDR2 FNYEAQ (reference sequence). The CDR3 spans 14 residues.

This clonotype occurred many times. This CDR3 is CSALRVAEAFF. CDR3 DNA: TGCAGTGCCCTCCGGGTGGCTGAAGCTTTCTTT. J is TRBJ1-1 and V is TRBV20-1; D uncertain. V lost 6 bases and J lost 6, with 11 bases in between. This CDR3 has 11 amino acids. Per the germline V gene, CDR1 is DFQATT and CDR2 is SNEGSKA (reference sequence).

In this sample, this clonotype turned up many times. V usage is TRBV19 and J usage is TRBJ1-5, with 7 positions matching TRBD1. The V and J ends lost 3 bases and 9 bases, in that order; junction bases with no gene match: 11. Germline V lookup: CDR1 LNHDA, CDR2 SQIVND (reference sequence). CDR3 length equals 15 residues. CDR3 bases: TGTGCCAGTAGTATCGGTCAGGGGGGAAGTTGGCCCCAGCATTTT. It yields the protein CASSIGQGGSWPQHF. Looking up the rest from reference TRBV19 and TRBJ1-5 gives the full variable domain: DGGITQSPKYLFRKEGQNVTLSCEQNLNHDAMYWYRQDPGQGLRLIYYSQIVNDFQKGDIAEGYSVSREKKESFPLTVTSAQKNPTAFYLCASSIGQGGSWPQHFGDGTRLSIL.

In its sample, this clonotype was seen many times. The chain's CDR3 is CASSLAMGDTEAFF. The CDR3 nucleotides read TGTGCCAGCAGCTTGGCGATGGGGGACACTGAAGCTTTCTTT. J is TRBJ1-1 and V is TRBV5-5; D perhaps matches TRBD1 (5 bases). Trimming pared 0 bases from V and 3 bases from J, leaving 9 bases between. Germline V CDR1 and CDR2: SGHKS, YYEKEE (reference sequence). The CDR3 totals 14 residues.

This clonotype was seen repeatedly, ten times or more. The chain is built from TRBV7-2 and TRBJ2-5, with D possibly TRBD1 on 5 matching bases. The germline gives CDR1 SGHTA, CDR2 FQGNSA. V gave up 3 bases and J gave up 1 base, with 9 bases separating them. The length of the CDR3 is 14 residues. The CDR3 spells CASSLRQPQETQYF. In nucleotides, the CDR3 is TGTGCCAGCAGCTTGAGACAGCCCCAAGAGACCCAGTACTTC.

Worth noting for this clonotype: Since a much larger clone is just one base distant, this may be a read error. This rearrangement joins TRBV7-8 to TRBJ2-7; 9 bases map to TRBD1. This CDR3 region has 17 residues. The germline V gene encodes CDR1 SGHVS and CDR2 FQNEAQ. As DNA, the CDR3 is TGTGCCAGCAGCTTAGATGATCCGACAGGGGGACTCTACGGGCAGTACTTC. Its translation is CASSLDDPTGGLYGQYF.

This clonotype was observed at least ten times. The chain joins TRBV5-1 to TRBJ2-7; a possible D gene is TRBD1 (5 bases). The ends were cut back, 1 base at V and 3 bases at J, with 23 bases in the middle. Germline V gene data show CDR1 as SGHRS and CDR2 as YFSETQ. The CDR3 length is 18 residues. The DNA of the CDR3 is TGCGCCAGCAGCTTGAGATCTTCCACGGAGAGACAGAACTACGAGCAGTACTTC. It codes for CASSLRSSTERQNYEQYF.

The sample holds many counts of this clonotype. The V and J genes are TRBV7-9 and TRBJ2-5, with TRBD1 identical over 7 bases. Germline assignment: CDR1 SEHNR and CDR2 FQNEAQ (reference sequence). The CDR3 has 16 residues. The V and J ends lost 5 bases and 3 bases, in that order; junction bases with no gene match: 12. The CDR3 region has the DNA TGTGCCAGCAGCACCGGTACCTACGACAGGGAAGAGACCCAGTACTTC. This gives the protein CASSTGTYDREETQYF.

The chain has TRBV10-3 and TRBJ1-2, with TRBD1 matching 11 bases. From germline, CDR1 is ENHRY and CDR2 SYGVKD. The CDR3 length is 13 residues. After removal of 4 bases from V and 8 bases from J, the junction contained 3 bases not matched to a gene. The CDR3 DNA is TGTGCCATCAGTGGGACAGGGGGCGGGGGCTACACCTTC. Translated: CAISGTGGGGYTF.

This clonotype occurred many times. The J gene is TRBJ1-6, the V gene TRBV6-1; no definite D call. V dropped 7 bases and J dropped 10 bases, with 17 bases sitting between them. The germline gives CDR1 MNHNS, CDR2 SASEGT. The CDR3 is 14 amino acids. The CDR3 sequence is CASTPVEMGSPLHF. The CDR3 DNA follows: TGTGCCAGCACTCCAGTGGAAATGGGGTCACCCCTCCACTTT.

Worth noting for this clonotype: Mismatch with germline at one junction end may stem from a read error. The chain links TRBV29-1 to TRBJ1-2; D possibly corresponds to TRBD1 (6 bases). The germline V gene encodes CDR1 SQVTM and CDR2 ANQGSEA. The CDR3 is 13 amino acids. CDR3 residues: CSVELDRGYGCTF. CDR3 nucleotide sequence: TGCAGCGTTGAGTTGGACAGAGGCTATGGCTGCACCTTC.

This rearrangement joins TRBV20-1 to TRBJ2-3; D possibly corresponds to TRBD2 (6 bases). The CDR3 covers 14 residues. V lost 2 bases, J lost 2 bases, and 11 bases lay in between. Germline loops: CDR1 DFQATT, CDR2 SNEGSKA (reference sequence). The CDR3, as DNA: TGCAGTGCTAGATTGCGGGGTCCCACAGATACGCAGTATTTT. It translates to CSARLRGPTDTQYF.

The gene calls are TRBV29-1 and TRBJ2-7; D gene uncertain. Germline lookup yields CDR1 SQVTM and CDR2 ANQGSEA. The CDR3 loop spans 14 amino acids. Between the trimmed V and J ends, which lost 4 bases and 0 bases, there was a span of 13 bases. The CDR3 loop reads CSVASAADSYEQYF. CDR3 nucleotide sequence: TGCAGCGTTGCCAGCGCGGCAGACTCCTACGAGCAGTACTTC.

V gene TRBV20-1 combines with J gene TRBJ2-5; D uncertain. This CDR3 region has 14 residues. Trimming removed 4 bases at V and 1 base at J, with 13 bases between. From germline, CDR1 is DFQATT and CDR2 SNEGSKA (reference sequence). The CDR3 region has the DNA TGCAGTGCTAATGACGGACGGGCCCAAGAGACCCAGTACTTC. It translates to CSANDGRAQETQYF.

The rearrangement uses TRBV5-5 and TRBJ1-1; D is undetermined. Germline CDR1 reads SGHKS; CDR2 reads YYEKEE (reference sequence). V lost 0 bases, J lost 7 bases, and 10 bases lay in between. The CDR3 covers 13 residues. The CDR3 nucleotides are TGTGCCAGCAGCTTGGCTGAGTTCTTTGAAGCTTTCTTT. Amino acid sequence: CASSLAEFFEAFF.

There are many counts of this clonotype. The chain recombines TRBV4-3 with TRBJ2-3; 10 bases map to TRBD2. CDR1 and CDR2 (germline): LGHNA, YSLEER. V lost 1 base, J lost 5 bases, and 9 bases stayed unmatched. The CDR3 loop spans 17 amino acids. DNA of the CDR3: TGCGCCAGCAGCCAAGTGTTCAGCGGGGGGGCGAAAGATACGCAGTATTTT. It is translated as CASSQVFSGGAKDTQYF.

Many counts were recorded for this clonotype. The chain has TRBV7-2 and TRBJ2-5; D ambiguous. Trimming took 3 bases from V and 7 from J, leaving 21 bases between them. CDR3 length: 16 amino acids. Germline values: CDR1 SGHTA, CDR2 FQGNSA. CDR3 loop: CASSFQHLGVVGTQYF. In nucleotides, the CDR3 is TGTGCCAGCAGCTTTCAGCACTTGGGCGTCGTGGGGACCCAGTACTTC.

CDR3 sequence (DNA): TGCAGCGTCCACATTTCCTACGAGCAGTACTTC. Translating it yields CSVHISYEQYF. The rearrangement links TRBV29-1 to TRBJ2-7; D unclear. The germline V gene has CDR1 SQVTM and CDR2 ANQGSEA. The length of the CDR3 is 11 residues. V was pared by 6 bases and J by 1 base, with 7 bases between.

This clonotype was found a few times. V usage is TRBV14 and J usage is TRBJ1-2, with D perhaps matching TRBD1 (5 bases). The V gene's germline CDR1 is SGHDN and CDR2 FVKESK. The CDR3 length is 16 residues. The V gene lost 0 bases and the J gene lost 5 bases, with 16 bases spanning the gap. The CDR3 spells CASSQDWTQLYYGYTF. DNA of the CDR3: TGTGCCAGCAGCCAAGATTGGACACAGCTGTATTATGGCTACACCTTC. Filled out from reference TRBV14 and TRBJ1-2, the complete variable domain reads EAGVTQFPSHSVIEKGQTVTLRCDPISGHDNLYWYRRVMGKEIKFLLHFVKESKQDESGMPNNRFLAERTGGTYSTLKVQPAELEDSGVYFCASSQDWTQLYYGYTFGSGTRLTVV.

This clonotype has ten or more counts. The rearrangement uses TRBV3-1 and TRBJ1-2; D not resolved. This CDR3 has 12 residues. From germline, CDR1 is LGHDT and CDR2 YNNKEL (reference sequence). Trimming shortened V by 4 bases and J by 6 bases, and 9 bases separated the two germline ends. The CDR3 coding sequence is TGTGCCAGCAGCCCGGACGGAAATGGCTACACCTTC. Translated: CASSPDGNGYTF.

This clonotype was seen ten or more times. The chain has TRBV7-9 and TRBJ1-6; the match to TRBD1 covers 8 bases. This CDR3 spans 17 amino acids. Per germline, CDR1 SEHNR and CDR2 FQNEAQ (reference sequence). After removal of 5 bases from V and 3 bases from J, the junction contained 9 bases not matched to a gene. CDR3: CASSRGGQGNYNSPLHF. In DNA form, the CDR3 reads TGTGCCAGCAGCCGAGGCGGACAGGGAAACTATAATTCACCCCTCCACTTT.

This chain uses TRBV19 with TRBJ2-5; D ambiguous. V was clipped by 0 bases and J by 5 bases, with 10 bases between them. The germline V gene encodes CDR1 LNHDA and CDR2 SQIVND (reference sequence). This CDR3 has 14 residues. The CDR3, as DNA: TGTGCCAGTAGTATAGACCCGATAGGGGAGACCCAGTACTTC. Protein: CASSIDPIGETQYF.

The chain carries TRBV29-1 and TRBJ2-3; maybe TRBD1 (8 bases). Trimming left V 3 bases short and J 3 bases short, with 19 bases between. The CDR3 has 16 amino acids. Germline V gene data show CDR1 as SQVTM and CDR2 as ANQGSEA. As DNA, the CDR3 is TGCAGCGTTGAGGGGGGGTTGGACAGGGAGACAGATACGCAGTATTTT. This sequence encodes CSVEGGLDRETDTQYF.